A single sample gave rise to the 13 T cell receptor beta chains below, sequenced in a study of cytomegalovirus exposure and HLA in healthy donors. The PCR contained 60 Vbeta and 13 Jbeta primers. Measured with immunoSEQ multiplex PCR; TCRdb has only the in-frame clones, and not every one. Of around 110,000 clones in the sample, 65% were seen once. The source material was PBMCs. The receptors derive from a woman aged 40-49 years in good health and CMV-seropositive.

The chain joins TRBV19 to TRBJ1-1; TRBD1 matches at 7 bases. Germline CDR1 LNHDA, CDR2 SQIVND (reference sequence). The CDR3 spans 15 residues. Unmatched junction bases numbered 3, after V lost 1 base and J lost 1 base. The CDR3 protein is CASSIVGGANTEAFF. In nucleotides, the CDR3 is TGTGCCAGTAGTATAGTAGGGGGCGCGAACACTGAAGCTTTCTTT. The full variable domain, rest sourced from reference TRBV19 and TRBJ1-1, is DGGITQSPKYLFRKEGQNVTLSCEQNLNHDAMYWYRQDPGQGLRLIYYSQIVNDFQKGDIAEGYSVSREKKESFPLTVTSAQKNPTAFYLCASSIVGGANTEAFFGQGTRLTVV.

This chain links TRBV10-3 with TRBJ1-2; 7 bases map to TRBD1. Germline CDR1 reads ENHRY; CDR2 reads SYGVKD. This CDR3 has 17 residues. V dropped 8 bases and J dropped 5; count of bases not matched to a gene: 20. The CDR3 loop reads CAIYDGTDWLRGYGYTF. Here the CDR3 DNA reads TGTGCCATCTATGACGGGACAGACTGGCTGAGGGGGTATGGCTACACCTTC.

The rearrangement joins TRBV5-1 to TRBJ2-5; no definite D call. CDR3 length: 15 residues. Germline V gene sequence: CDR1 SGHRS, CDR2 YFSETQ. The V end lost 0 bases, the J end lost 1 base, and 10 bases lay between the germline ends. The CDR3 bases are TGCGCCAGCAGCTTGGAAATCGGTGCCCAAGAGACCCAGTACTTC. It translates to CASSLEIGAQETQYF. Full variable domain (missing parts from reference TRBV5-1 and TRBJ2-5): KAGVTQTPRYLIKTRGQQVTLSCSPISGHRSVSWYQQTPGQGLQFLFEYFSETQRNKGNFPGRFSGRQFSNSRSEMNVSTLELGDSALYLCASSLEIGAQETQYFGPGTRLLVL.

The chain has TRBV29-1 and TRBJ2-1, with 7 bases identical to TRBD2. The CDR3 is 13 residues long. With V trimmed by 1 base and J by 8 bases, 5 bases remained unmatched. Germline CDR1 and CDR2: SQVTM and ANQGSEA. The CDR3 spells CSVEGRELDEQFF. In DNA form, the CDR3 reads TGCAGCGTTGAAGGGCGGGAGCTCGATGAGCAGTTCTTC.

V gene TRBV27 combines with J gene TRBJ2-1, with TRBD2 identical over 13 bases. Losses at the gene ends were 4 bases for V and 8 bases for J; bases not matched to a gene: 14. The CDR3 spans 18 residues. From germline, CDR1 is MNHEY and CDR2 SMNVEV (reference sequence). CDR3 DNA sequence: TGTGCCAGCAGTTCCCGGACTAGCGGGAGTTGGGTAGCTTATGAGCAGTTCTTC. Translated, it gives CASSSRTSGSWVAYEQFF.

The count of this clone is one. The chain carries TRBV7-2 and TRBJ2-1; 8 bases match TRBD2. V trimming: 8 bases; J trimming: 7 bases; junction bases outside the gene matches: 10. CDR3 size: 14 residues. Germline CDR1 and CDR2: SGHTA and FQGNSA. CDR3 amino acids: CASAGGGSRNEQFF. The CDR3 DNA reads as TGTGCCAGCGCGGGGGGCGGGAGTAGAAATGAGCAGTTCTTC.

The chain recombines TRBV30 with TRBJ2-1; 9 bases align to TRBD2. The J segment lost 4 bases and the V segment lost 3 bases, leaving 4 bases of the junction unmatched. There are 14 residues in the CDR3. Germline values: CDR1 GTSNPN, CDR2 SVGIG (reference sequence). The CDR3 spells CAWRREGPYNEQFF. CDR3 DNA sequence: TGTGCCTGGAGGCGGGAGGGGCCATACAATGAGCAGTTCTTC. Looking up the rest from reference TRBV30 and TRBJ2-1 gives the full variable domain: SQTIHQWPATLVQPVGSPLSLECTVEGTSNPNLYWYRQAAGRGLQLLFYSVGIGQISSEVPQNLSASRPQDRQFILSSKKLLLSDSGFYLCAWRREGPYNEQFFGPGTRLTVL.

The chain links TRBV5-1 to TRBJ1-2; D unclear. Germline-derived CDR1 and CDR2 are SGHRS and YFSETQ. The V and J ends lost 1 base and 8 bases respectively, with 6 bases between them. The CDR3 has 11 residues. CDR3 residues: CASSLSGGYTF. CDR3 nucleotide sequence: TGCGCCAGCAGCTTGTCGGGGGGCTACACCTTC.

The chain carries TRBV5-6 and TRBJ2-7; 7 positions match TRBD1. Germline values: CDR1 SGHDT, CDR2 YYEEEE. The CDR3 is 12 amino acids. J lost 13 bases, V lost 3 bases, and 10 bases had no gene match. The CDR3 nucleotides read TGTGCCAGCAGCTCGTCCCTGGACAGGCGATACTTC. This encodes CASSSSLDRRYF.

The V gene is TRBV19, the J gene TRBJ2-5; 11 bases line up with TRBD2. Germline V gives CDR1 LNHDA, CDR2 SQIVND (reference sequence). The V segment lost 6 bases and the J segment 9 bases; nucleotides outside the gene matches: 12. This CDR3 is 15 amino acids long. The CDR3 DNA reads TGTGCCAGTAGCCACCGGACTAGCGGGTCTAGGGCCCAGTACTTC. Amino acids: CASSHRTSGSRAQYF. Full variable domain (missing parts from reference TRBV19 and TRBJ2-5): DGGITQSPKYLFRKEGQNVTLSCEQNLNHDAMYWYRQDPGQGLRLIYYSQIVNDFQKGDIAEGYSVSREKKESFPLTVTSAQKNPTAFYLCASSHRTSGSRAQYFGPGTRLLVL.

The chain uses TRBV27 and TRBJ2-1; 7 bases align to TRBD2. Germline-derived CDR1 and CDR2 are MNHEY and SMNVEV (reference sequence). V gave up 10 bases and J gave up 4 bases; unmatched junction bases: 16. This CDR3 has 16 amino acids. The CDR3 coding sequence is TGTGCCACCAAAACCCGCGCACTAGCGTCTTACAATGAGCAGTTCTTC. It codes for CATKTRALASYNEQFF.

The chain links TRBV7-6 to TRBJ2-1; TRBD2 aligns across 9 bases. Germline V CDR1 and CDR2: SGHVS, FNYEAQ. The J segment lost 1 base and the V segment lost 1 base, leaving 2 bases of the junction unmatched. This CDR3 has 16 amino acids. The CDR3 reads CASSLGLAGSYNEQFF. As DNA, the CDR3 is TGTGCCAGCAGCTTAGGCCTAGCGGGATCCTACAATGAGCAGTTCTTC.

The chain couples TRBV6-1 to TRBJ2-7; 7 bases fit TRBD1. Per germline, CDR1 MNHNS and CDR2 SASEGT. Losses at the gene ends were 6 bases for V and 5 bases for J; bases not matched to a gene: 10. CDR3 length: 14 amino acids. CDR3: CASRRATGIDEQYF. Here the CDR3 DNA reads TGTGCCAGCAGACGTGCGACAGGGATCGACGAGCAGTACTTC.